Each of the 14 T cell receptor beta chains below was sequenced from the same sample in a study of cytomegalovirus exposure and HLA in healthy donors. The PCR ran on 60 Vbeta and 13 Jbeta primers. The method was immunoSEQ multiplex PCR; TCRdb's version includes in-frame clones alone and lacks a portion of them. The table has about 130,000 clones, approximately 72% seen once; the top ten hold approximately 2.9%. The specimen was PBMCs. Receptors were obtained from a human donor in good health.

J is TRBJ2-1 and V is TRBV15, with 7 bases identical to TRBD2. J gave up 4 bases and V 0 bases, and 3 bases lay outside the gene matches. CDR1 LNHNV and CDR2 YYDKDF come from the germline V gene (reference sequence). The CDR3 sequence is 15 residues long. This CDR3 reads CATSRDWTSYNEQFF. In DNA, the CDR3 is TGTGCCACCAGCAGAGATTGGACTAGTTACAATGAGCAGTTCTTC.

V is TRBV7-3 and J is TRBJ2-5; 8 bases are shared with TRBD2. Looked up from germline, CDR1 is SGHTA and CDR2 is FQGTGA. This CDR3 comprises 16 residues. Trimming at V came to 5 bases and at J to 1 base, leaving 9 bases not matched to a gene. CDR3 amino acids: CASSLGGGGIQETQYF. CDR3 nucleotides: TGTGCCAGCAGCCTCGGGGGCGGGGGGATCCAAGAGACCCAGTACTTC.

The chain combines TRBV29-1 with TRBJ2-5; D might be TRBD1 (6 bases). CDR1 and CDR2 (germline): SQVTM, ANQGSEA. The V end lost 7 bases, the J end lost 6 bases, and 21 bases lay between the germline ends. This CDR3 region has 14 residues. In nucleotides, the CDR3 is TGCAGCGCCTACGGGCCCCAGGGGATGAAGACCCAGTACTTC. Its protein is CSAYGPQGMKTQYF.

The chain has TRBV13 and TRBJ2-1, with 11 bases identical to TRBD2. Germline CDR1 PRHDT, CDR2 FYEKMQ (reference sequence). V was pared by 4 bases and J by 8 bases, with 7 bases of the junction left unmatched. There are 15 residues in the CDR3. The CDR3 loop is CASSSGTSGADEQFF. In DNA, the CDR3 is TGTGCCAGCAGCTCCGGGACTAGCGGTGCCGATGAGCAGTTCTTC. Full variable domain (rest looked up from reference TRBV13 and TRBJ2-1): AAGVIQSPRHLIKEKRETATLKCYPIPRHDTVYWYQQGPGQDPQFLISFYEKMQSDKGSIPDRFSAQQFSDYHSELNMSSLELGDSALYFCASSSGTSGADEQFFGPGTRLTVL.

Concerning this clone: The junction differs from germline at one of its ends, possibly a read error. The chain combines TRBV15 with TRBJ1-1, with a tentative D call TRBD1 (6 bases). Germline CDR1 reads LNHNV; CDR2 reads YYDKDF (reference sequence). CDR3 length equals 12 residues. In DNA form, the CDR3 reads TGTGCCACCAGCAGAGATTTAGGACAGCGGATTTTT. Encoded protein: CATSRDLGQRIF.

Points on this clone: Other DNA sequences in this sample translate to the same CDR3. The chain couples TRBV11-3 to TRBJ2-1, with 10 nucleotides matching TRBD2. CDR3 size: 15 residues. Looked up from germline, CDR1 is SGHNT and CDR2 is YENEEA. The ends lost 3 bases at V and 7 bases at J; junction bases unmatched: 6. The CDR3 reads CASSLGTSEANEQFF. As DNA, the CDR3 is TGTGCCAGCAGCTTGGGGACTAGCGAGGCAAATGAGCAGTTCTTC.

The chain combines TRBV5-1 with TRBJ2-3; 10 bases agree with TRBD1. The CDR3 extends over 16 amino acids. The V gene's germline CDR1 is SGHRS and CDR2 YFSETQ. The trim removed 0 bases at V and 4 bases at J, leaving 5 bases unmatched. The CDR3 nucleotides read TGCGCCAGCAGCTTGGATGGACAGGGGGGAGCAGATACGCAGTATTTT. Encoded protein: CASSLDGQGGADTQYF.

V and J are TRBV7-2 and TRBJ2-7; 13 bases align to TRBD2. This CDR3 has 14 residues. The germline CDR1 and CDR2 sequences are SGHTA and FQGNSA. J gave up 4 bases and V 5 bases, and 2 bases lay outside the gene matches. In DNA, the CDR3 is TGTGCCAGCAGCCCGACTAGCGGGGGGTACGAGCAGTACTTC. Its translation: CASSPTSGGYEQYF.

On this clone: One end of the junction varies from germline; a read error may be responsible. The chain employs TRBV6-5 and TRBJ2-1; TRBD1 aligns across 8 bases. CDR3 length equals 12 residues. Germline-derived CDR1 and CDR2 are MNHEY and SVGAGI. In nucleotides, the CDR3 is TGTGCCAGCAGTTGGACAGGGCTCGGTCTAATCTTC. This sequence encodes CASSWTGLGLIF.

This chain uses TRBV15 with TRBJ1-1; TRBD1 matches at 8 bases. The trim removed 5 bases at V and 3 bases at J, leaving 5 bases unmatched. Germline values: CDR1 LNHNV, CDR2 YYDKDF (reference sequence). CDR3 length: 14 amino acids. The CDR3 spells CATSGQGRDTEAFF. The DNA for the CDR3 is TGTGCCACCAGCGGACAGGGACGGGACACTGAAGCTTTCTTT. The variable domain in full, with the rest retrieved from reference TRBV15 and TRBJ1-1, is DAMVIQNPRYQVTQFGKPVTLSCSQTLNHNVMYWYQQKSSQAPKLLFHYYDKDFNNEADTPDNFQSRRPNTSFCFLDIRSPGLGDTAMYLCATSGQGRDTEAFFGQGTRLTVV.

The chain joins TRBV28 to TRBJ2-7; 11 bases agree with TRBD2. CDR1 and CDR2 (germline): MDHEN, SYDVKM. Trimming cost V 4 bases and J 2 bases; bases outside gene matches: 7. CDR3 length: 16 amino acids. In nucleotides, the CDR3 is TGTGCCAGCAGTTCGATTGGGACTAGCGGTACCTACGAGCAGTACTTC. Amino acid sequence: CASSSIGTSGTYEQYF.

This chain joins TRBV7-2 and TRBJ1-2; no firm D call. V was trimmed by 3 bases and J by 6 bases, leaving 8 bases between them. Germline V gives CDR1 SGHTA, CDR2 FQGNSA. The CDR3 runs to 12 residues. For the CDR3, the DNA is TGTGCCAGCAGCTTCCCAGTAAATGGCTACACCTTC. Amino acids: CASSFPVNGYTF.

This rearrangement joins TRBV5-6 to TRBJ1-6; TRBD1 agrees at 10 bases. The V gene end was trimmed by 1 base and the J gene end by 7 bases; junction bases not matched to a gene: 11. Germline assignment: CDR1 SGHDT and CDR2 YYEEEE. This CDR3 is 18 amino acids long. In DNA, the CDR3 is TGTGCCAGCAGCTTGATAGCTAAACCGGGACAGGGGAATTCACCCCTCCACTTT. Amino acid sequence: CASSLIAKPGQGNSPLHF.

The rearrangement links TRBV5-4 to TRBJ1-4; D is ambiguous. Per germline, CDR1 SGHNT and CDR2 YYREEE (reference sequence). CDR3 size: 18 residues. V was cut by 0 bases and J by 0 bases, with 15 bases left in between. The CDR3: CASSLAGQALATNEKLFF. The DNA for the CDR3 is TGTGCCAGCAGCTTGGCCGGTCAGGCCCTTGCAACTAATGAAAAACTGTTTTTT.